This is a list of T cell receptor beta chains from one sample in a study of CD8 T cells in Susac syndrome. Each CDR3 protein gets one entry after TCRdb re-called the immunoSEQ multiplex PCR reads with MiXCR. The profile covers roughly 190,000 distinct CDR3 sequences, with nearly 97% appearing a single time and roughly 0.093% taken by the ten largest. The specimen sequenced was CD4+ T cells from PBMCs. The receptors derive from a human donor with Susac syndrome. Both conserved end residues are part of each CDR3. The order of the fields is clone size, V gene, D gene, J gene, CDR3 DNA, CDR3 protein. The D gene is left open where the match is weak. Part of the rows lack a size; the others show once, few, many or a class for expanded clones.

NA	TRBV4-1	NA	TRBJ1-6	TGCGCCAGCAGCCAAGAGAGGGGTGTTCGTAATTCACCCCTCCACTTT	CASSQERGVRNSPLHF
NA	TRBV6-6	NA	TRBJ2-7	TGTGCCAGCGGACAGCACTACGAGCAGTACTTC	CASGQHYEQYF
NA	TRBV20-1	TRBD1	TRBJ2-1	TGCAGTGCTAGAGTAGGAACAGGGGGAGATAATGAGCAGTTCTTC	CSARVGTGGDNEQFF
few	TRBV27	TRBD1	TRBJ2-5	TGTGCCAGCAGTTTTGGGACAGGTCAAGAGACCCAGTACTTC	CASSFGTGQETQYF
NA	TRBV9	NA	TRBJ1-5	TGTGCCAGCAGCGCCTCACCGGACAGAGATCAGCCCCAGCATTTT	CASSASPDRDQPQHF
once	TRBV12-3/TRBV12-4	NA	TRBJ1-4	TGTGCCACCTTGTGGAGGGGGGGAGAAAAACTGTTTTTT	CATLWRGGEKLFF
NA	TRBV6-2/TRBV6-3	NA	TRBJ1-2	TGTGCCAGCACCACCGACAGCCCCCCCTATGGCTACACCTTC	CASTTDSPPYGYTF
NA	TRBV5-6	NA	TRBJ2-2	TGTGCCAGCAGCTTTGTCACCGGGGAGCTGTTTTTT	CASSFVTGELFF
NA	TRBV12-3/TRBV12-4	NA	TRBJ2-7	TGTGCCAGCAGTTTAAACCCCGGTCTATACGAGCAGTACTTC	CASSLNPGLYEQYF
NA	TRBV12-3/TRBV12-4	TRBD1	TRBJ1-5	TGTGCCAGCCGAGGACAGGGGGGTCAGCCCCAGCATTTT	CASRGQGGQPQHF
NA	TRBV5-6	TRBD1	TRBJ1-4	TGTGCCAGCAGCTTGGACAGGGGCCACAATGAAAAACTGTTTTTT	CASSLDRGHNEKLFF
few	TRBV5-1	NA	TRBJ2-5	TGTGCCAGCAGCTTGGCAGGGAGAGAGACCCAGTACTTC	CASSLAGRETQYF
NA	TRBV7-3	NA	TRBJ2-3	TGTGCCAGCAGAGGCGTCGGCACAGATACGCAGTATTTT	CASRGVGTDTQYF
NA	TRBV20-1	NA	TRBJ2-1	TGCAGTGCTAGCTTGGTTGTCGGTAATGAGCAGTTCTTC	CSASLVVGNEQFF
NA	TRBV20-1	TRBD2	TRBJ2-2	TGCAGTGCTATACGGATTGGACTAGAAACCGGGGAGCTGTTTTTT	CSAIRIGLETGELFF
NA	TRBV15	TRBD2	TRBJ2-5	TGTGCCACCAGCAGAGAATTAAGGGCTAGCGGACAAGAGACCCAGTACTTC	CATSRELRASGQETQYF
NA	TRBV27	NA	TRBJ1-2	TGTGCCAGCAGTTTAACAGGAGGGCCTGGTCTAGTAGGCTACACCTTC	CASSLTGGPGLVGYTF